This TCR beta chain was sequenced for a study of T cells in Graves' hyperthyroidism and ophthalmopathy (dated by TCRdb to 2018 to 2020). About the study as a whole: Peripheral blood samples were taken at the time of initial diagnosis, prior to any treatment. Whether ophthalmopathy could be predicted prospectively was tested in an independent validation cohort made up of 18 to 20 hyperthyroidism patients plus 17 patients who later progressed to ophthalmopathy. The approximately 100 discovery patients were divided at random into training and test sets in a 7:3 ratio. TCR V-J signatures able to tell the groups apart were searched for in a discovery cohort of approximately 95 patients, of whom more than 40 had Graves' ophthalmopathy and 55 to 65 had stable Graves' hyperthyroidism. In addition, the study compared T-cell repertoires in thyroid tissue and in blood from over 5 Graves' hyperthyroidism patients. After sampling, hyperthyroidism patients received methimazole starting at 30 mg daily, and ophthalmopathy patients received high-dose intravenous methylprednisolone. TCR Vbeta CDR3 sequencing of approximately 140 peripheral blood samples (approximately 44 ophthalmopathy, around 80 hyperthyroidism and around 17 progressor patients) is reported in the paper. The paper as a whole reports these results and caveats: Most expanded thyroid clonotypes (frequency above 0.001) were also detected in blood, a finding suggesting that blood repertoires may reflect thyroid immune responses. Sample size was not statistically predetermined, and investigators were not blinded to group allocation. Ophthalmopathy was separated from stable hyperthyroidism by a 13 V-J signature model, with 87.88% sensitivity and about 81% specificity obtained in cross-validation and 80%/75% obtained in testing. During validation, the model predicted progression to ophthalmopathy a median of about 6.3 months ahead of onset, with more than 55% sensitivity and roughly 72% specificity.

Stable Graves' hyperthyroidism was defined as the absence of progression to ophthalmopathy over 18 months of follow-up. Hyperthyroidism patients were newly diagnosed, with disease duration under 2 months, and aged 18 to 65 years. The study excluded patients with uncontrolled infections, other autoimmune diseases, pregnancy or lactation. Diagnoses relied on clinical symptoms, serum thyroxine and TRAb, thyroid ultrasound and orbital computed tomography. Ficoll-Paque density gradient centrifugation was used to isolate PBMCs from around 10 ml of fresh peripheral blood. Trizol reagent was used to extract total RNA, and RNA quality was then checked on an Agilent 2100 Bioanalyzer. This clonotype showed up many times. What this receptor recognizes is not known. No much larger clone is present one base from it, and per-base qualities are unavailable. The TCR beta CDR3 regions were amplified from the RNA transcripts. The TCR CDR3 was subjected to a first round of RT-PCR using the HTBI primer set and the Qiagen OneStep RT-PCR kit. A second multiplex PCR round built the libraries, followed by size selection and purification. Libraries were sequenced paired-end with 100 bp reads on an Illumina HiSeq2000. In the authors' own workflow: SOAPnuke was used to process the raw data, with reads discarded if the reads contained adapters or uncalled bases, had a mean Phred below 15, or lacked an exact constant-primer or identifier match. COPE v1.2.5 was used to merge high-quality paired reads, and clonotypes were defined as unique nucleotide sequences. MiTCR v1.1 was used to align clonotypes to the IMGT TRBV, TRBD and TRBJ reference segments. The analysis was restricted to V-J combinations with a frequency above 0.0001, which together covered just over 99% of the repertoires. The TCS score was defined as F50 (clonal expansion) divided by E x V (chaos), with BLOSUM62-based TCRdist calculated between CDR3 peptides within each V-J. Welch's t-statistics and random forest reduced just over 500 V-J features to 10 to 15, which were used in a naive Bayes classifier (R e1071). TCRdb reanalyzed the raw reads on its own, using fastp at Q25 for trimming and MiXCR for clone calling, and kept in-frame beta chains. Each entry is one CDR3 protein sequence, shown with its most common DNA and genes. The authors' filters were not applied to this entry. The sample contains 350,000 or so distinct CDR3 sequences, 20% to 25% of them found a single time. Jointly, the top ten make up around half of the sample.

Spanning cysteine to phenylalanine, the CDR3 consists of 12 amino acids. Of all the DNA, just the CDR3 is kept, 36 bases in frame from base 1. V is shortened by 3 bases, J by 9 bases, and the region joining them spans 10 bases. CDR1 LGHDT and CDR2 YNNKEL are derived from the germline V gene (reference sequence). The rearrangement combines TRBV3-1 with TRBJ2-3; the D gene is unclear. The material sequenced was blood. The TCR sequence derives from a woman between 45 and 60 years old with Graves' hyperthyroidism. The DNA sequence follows: TGTGCCAGCAGCCAGGCTAGTAGGACGCAGTATTTT. Translated, this is CASSQASRTQYF.